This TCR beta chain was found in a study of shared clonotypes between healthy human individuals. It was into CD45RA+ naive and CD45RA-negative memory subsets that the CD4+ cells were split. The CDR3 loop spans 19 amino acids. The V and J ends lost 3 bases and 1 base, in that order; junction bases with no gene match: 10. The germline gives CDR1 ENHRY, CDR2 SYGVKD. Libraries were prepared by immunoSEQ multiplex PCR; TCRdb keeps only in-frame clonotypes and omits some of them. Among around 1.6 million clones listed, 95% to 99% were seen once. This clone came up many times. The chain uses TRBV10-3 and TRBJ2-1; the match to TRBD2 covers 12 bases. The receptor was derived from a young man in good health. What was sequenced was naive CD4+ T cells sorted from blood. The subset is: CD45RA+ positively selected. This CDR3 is CAISDPSGRGSPSYNEQFF. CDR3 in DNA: TGTGCCATCAGTGACCCTAGCGGGAGGGGTAGCCCGTCCTACAATGAGCAGTTCTTC.